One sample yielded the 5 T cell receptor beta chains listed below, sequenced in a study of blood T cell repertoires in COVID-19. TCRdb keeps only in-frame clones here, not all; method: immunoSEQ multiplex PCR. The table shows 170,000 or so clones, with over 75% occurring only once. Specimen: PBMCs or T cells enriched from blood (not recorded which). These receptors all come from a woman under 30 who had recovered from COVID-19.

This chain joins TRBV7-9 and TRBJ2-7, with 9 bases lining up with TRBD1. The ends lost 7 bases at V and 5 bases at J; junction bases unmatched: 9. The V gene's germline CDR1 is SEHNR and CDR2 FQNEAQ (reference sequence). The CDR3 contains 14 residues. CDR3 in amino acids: CASTLQGAWDEQYF. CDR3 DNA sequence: TGTGCCAGCACCCTACAGGGGGCTTGGGACGAGCAGTACTTC. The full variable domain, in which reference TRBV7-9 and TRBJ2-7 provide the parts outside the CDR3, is DTGVSQNPRHKITKRGQNVTFRCDPISEHNRLYWYRQTLGQGPEFLTYFQNEAQLEKSRLLSDRFSAERPKGSFSTLEIQRTEQGDSAMYLCASTLQGAWDEQYFGPGTRLTVT.

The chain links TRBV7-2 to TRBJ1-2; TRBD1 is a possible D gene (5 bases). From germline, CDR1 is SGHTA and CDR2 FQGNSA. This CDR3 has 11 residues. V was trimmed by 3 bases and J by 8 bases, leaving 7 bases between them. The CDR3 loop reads CASSFDRGYTF. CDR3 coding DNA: TGTGCCAGCAGCTTCGACAGAGGCTACACCTTC.

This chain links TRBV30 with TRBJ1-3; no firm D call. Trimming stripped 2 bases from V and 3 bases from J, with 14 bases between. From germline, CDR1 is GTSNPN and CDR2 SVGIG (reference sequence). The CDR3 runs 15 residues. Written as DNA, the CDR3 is TGTGCCTGGAGTCTCTCTAACCTGTATGGAAACACCATATATTTT. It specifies CAWSLSNLYGNTIYF.

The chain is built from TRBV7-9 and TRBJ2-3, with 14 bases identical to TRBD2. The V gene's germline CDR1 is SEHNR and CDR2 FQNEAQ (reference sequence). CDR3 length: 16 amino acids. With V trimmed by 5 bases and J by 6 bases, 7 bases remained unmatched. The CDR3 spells CASSPGTSGGPDTQYF. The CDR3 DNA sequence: TGTGCCAGCAGCCCAGGGACTAGCGGGGGTCCGGATACGCAGTATTTT.

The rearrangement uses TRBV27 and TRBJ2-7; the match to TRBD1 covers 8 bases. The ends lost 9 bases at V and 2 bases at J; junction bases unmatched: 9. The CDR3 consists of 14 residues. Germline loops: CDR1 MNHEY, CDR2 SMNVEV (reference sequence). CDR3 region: CASTGTGRPYEQYF. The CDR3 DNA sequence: TGTGCCAGTACGGGGACAGGAAGACCCTACGAGCAGTACTTC.